This paragraph covers one TCR beta chain sequence. The antigen is unknown. The source of the sample is a study of beta chain features in type 1 diabetes. Regarding the study as a whole: Any role of HLA type in TCRB rearrangement remained unresolved here. Sequencing used cDNA, and cells with high TCR expression could therefore be over-represented. There was a moderate but significant shortening of TCRB CDR3s in all four CD4+ subsets of Type 1 diabetes patients.

Reverse transcription of all isolated RNA meant that expressed TCRB transcripts were sequenced. Generated by immunoSEQ multiplex PCR, the TCRdb table keeps only in-frame clones and is missing some. The table lists 300,000 to 400,000 clones, 9.3% of them singletons. CDR1 is SGHTA and CDR2 is FQGNSA in the germline V gene. Trimming removed 6 bases at V and 3 bases at J, with 12 bases between. The CDR3 is made up of 14 amino acids. This receptor was identified in a man younger than 40 with type 1 diabetes. The chain couples TRBV7-2 to TRBJ1-5, with a tentative D call TRBD1 (5 bases). What was sequenced was central memory CD4+ T cells from blood. CDR3 loop: CASSQWGPNQPQHF. The CDR3 coding sequence is TGTGCCAGCAGTCAATGGGGACCCAATCAGCCCCAGCATTTT. Based on the CDR3 plus reference TRBV7-2 and TRBJ1-5, the full variable domain is GAGVSQSPSNKVTEKGKDVELRCDPISGHTALYWYRQSLGQGLEFLIYFQGNSAPDKSGLPSDRFSAERTGGSVSTLTIQRTQQEDSAVYLCASSQWGPNQPQHFGDGTRLSIL.